These 24 T cell receptor beta chains originate from one sample sequenced in a study of blood T cell repertoires in COVID-19. The protocol was immunoSEQ multiplex PCR, while the TCRdb copy is restricted to in-frame clones and leaves out a portion. The table includes about 40,000 clones, approximately 83% detected once. Sequenced input: peripheral blood. The origin of the receptors is an older woman with acute or convalescent COVID-19.

The chain joins TRBV9 to TRBJ1-2, with 7 nucleotides matching TRBD1. The V and J ends lost 4 bases and 8 bases, in that order; junction bases with no gene match: 11. Germline-derived CDR1 and CDR2 are SGDLS and YYNGEE. The CDR3 is made up of 14 amino acids. The CDR3 nucleotides are TGTGCCAGCAGCCTCCTTGGGGACAGACGCGGCTACACCTTC. Its protein is CASSLLGDRRGYTF.

The gene calls are TRBV15 and TRBJ2-3; TRBD2 agrees at 8 bases. Germline CDR1 reads LNHNV; CDR2 reads YYDKDF (reference sequence). The CDR3 contains 14 residues. Trimming removed 2 bases from V and 4 bases from J; junction bases left unmatched: 2. CDR3 coding DNA: TGTGCCACCAGCAGAAGCGGGAGTGCAGATACGCAGTATTTT. As protein: CATSRSGSADTQYF.

The rearrangement links TRBV7-2 to TRBJ2-1, with D maybe TRBD1 (5 bases). Germline CDR1 reads SGHTA; CDR2 reads FQGNSA. V was cut by 1 base and J by 5 bases, with 15 bases left in between. The CDR3 sequence is 16 residues long. The CDR3 loop reads CASSLERTRANNEQFF. Here the CDR3 DNA reads TGTGCCAGCAGCTTAGAGAGGACAAGGGCCAACAATGAGCAGTTCTTC.

This chain uses TRBV12-3 or TRBV12-4 with TRBJ1-3; maybe TRBD1 (6 bases). CDR3 length: 13 amino acids. Trimming removed 2 bases from V and 4 bases from J, with 6 bases in between. The CDR3 protein is CASSLRGGNTIYF. The CDR3 DNA sequence: TGTGCCAGCAGTTTAAGGGGGGGAAACACCATATATTTT.

CDR3 sequence reads: CSVHRGTDTQYF. The CDR3 DNA follows: TGCAGCGTGCACAGGGGCACAGATACGCAGTATTTT. The chain is built from TRBV29-1 and TRBJ2-3; possibly TRBD1 for D (6 bases). Trimming took off 6 bases at V and 1 base at J, with 8 bases between the two ends. Germline-derived CDR1 and CDR2 are SQVTM and ANQGSEA. The CDR3 consists of 12 residues.

The rearrangement uses TRBV11-2 and TRBJ2-1; 14 bases are a match to TRBD2. Germline V gene lookup returns CDR1 SGHAT and CDR2 FQNNGV. This CDR3 region has 17 residues. Germline trimming cut 0 bases from V and 6 bases from J; bases unmatched to any gene: 4. CDR3 in DNA: TGTGCCAGCAGCTTAGACGGACTAGCGGGAGGAGGCAATGAGCAGTTCTTC. It translates to CASSLDGLAGGGNEQFF.

The chain links TRBV7-2 to TRBJ2-5; possible D gene TRBD2, 5 bases. CDR3 length: 12 residues. Trimming pared 4 bases from V and 9 bases from J, leaving 12 bases between. Germline CDR1 reads SGHTA; CDR2 reads FQGNSA. CDR3 in DNA: TGTGCCAGCAGCTACTTCCCCGGGGCCCAGTACTTC. This sequence encodes CASSYFPGAQYF.

The count of this clone is one. This chain uses TRBV6-6 with TRBJ2-7, with 10 bases identical to TRBD2. The junction had 3 bases not matched to a gene; V was cut back by 1 base and J by 0 bases. This CDR3 contains 16 residues. From germline, CDR1 is MNHNY and CDR2 SVGAGI (reference sequence). The CDR3 region is CASSYFGTSASYEQYF. CDR3 coding DNA: TGTGCCAGCAGTTACTTCGGGACTAGCGCCTCCTACGAGCAGTACTTC.

This clone has only one observation. The rearrangement links TRBV5-4 to TRBJ2-3, with 10 positions matching TRBD2. The CDR3 consists of 15 residues. Trimming at V came to 9 bases and at J to 2 bases, leaving 9 bases not matched to a gene. CDR1 and CDR2 from the germline V gene are SGHNT and YYREEE (reference sequence). Here the CDR3 reads CATKSGRAVTDTQYF. The CDR3 DNA follows: TGTGCCACCAAGAGCGGGAGGGCCGTCACAGATACGCAGTATTTT.

This sequence joins TRBV19 and TRBJ2-1; 12 bases are a match to TRBD2. CDR1 is LNHDA and CDR2 is SQIVND in the germline V gene (reference sequence). V lost 5 bases and J lost 2; bases outside the gene matches: 4. The CDR3 length is 16 residues. CDR3 sequence: CASSVASGRAYNEQFF. CDR3 nucleotide sequence: TGTGCCAGTAGTGTGGCTAGCGGGAGGGCCTACAATGAGCAGTTCTTC.

The rearrangement uses TRBV7-2 and TRBJ1-1; no clear D gene. CDR1 is SGHTA, CDR2 FQGNSA, per germline. V lost 1 base to trimming and J lost 4 bases, with 7 bases between them. This CDR3 has 13 residues. Written as DNA, the CDR3 is TGTGCCAGCAGCTTAGATCGGGGCACTGAAGCTTTCTTT. This sequence encodes CASSLDRGTEAFF.

J is TRBJ2-2 and V is TRBV23-1; D ambiguous. TRBV23-1 has ORF status, its function being uncertain. Trimming shortened V by 2 bases and J by 3 bases, and 4 bases separated the two germline ends. The CDR3 loop spans 13 amino acids. As DNA, the CDR3 is TGCGCCAGCAGTCAACCCGACACCGGGGAGCTGTTTTTT. This codes for CASSQPDTGELFF.

The chain carries TRBV19 and TRBJ2-1; D remains unclear. CDR1 and CDR2 from the germline V gene are LNHDA and SQIVND (reference sequence). V lost 1 base and J lost 8, with 9 bases in between. This CDR3 is 13 amino acids long. Here the CDR3 DNA reads TGTGCCAGTAGTATAGGGGCCCTCGATGAGCAGTTCTTC. Protein product: CASSIGALDEQFF.

The rearrangement links TRBV14 to TRBJ1-1; D perhaps matches TRBD1 (5 bases). Trimming took off 0 bases at V and 8 bases at J, with 13 bases between the two ends. CDR1 and CDR2 (germline): SGHDN, FVKESK. The CDR3 covers 14 residues. The DNA of the CDR3 is TGTGCCAGCAGCCAAGAGCTCCTGACAGCCGAAGCTTTCTTT. It is translated as CASSQELLTAEAFF.

The chain couples TRBV9 to TRBJ2-5, with 9 positions matching TRBD2. Germline values: CDR1 SGDLS, CDR2 YYNGEE. Losses at the gene ends were 2 bases for V and 1 base for J; bases not matched to a gene: 0. The CDR3 extends over 14 amino acids. The CDR3 reads CASSVTSGQETQYF. CDR3 DNA: TGTGCCAGCAGCGTGACTAGCGGCCAAGAGACCCAGTACTTC.

V gene TRBV5-1 combines with J gene TRBJ1-1; a weak D match, TRBD1 (6 bases). CDR3 length: 13 amino acids. Trimming left V 4 bases short and J 4 bases short, with 11 bases between. Germline V gene sequence: CDR1 SGHRS, CDR2 YFSETQ. The CDR3 region has the DNA TGCGCCAGCAGCAGTCAGGGGCGCACTGAAGCTTTCTTT. Translation: CASSSQGRTEAFF.

The V gene is TRBV18, the J gene TRBJ1-4; TRBD1 aligns across 7 bases. The germline gives CDR1 KGHSH, CDR2 LQKENI. Trimming removed 3 bases from V and 7 bases from J; junction bases left unmatched: 5. The CDR3 is made up of 14 amino acids. CDR3 protein: CASSPVRDSEKLFF. CDR3 DNA: TGTGCCAGCTCACCGGTCCGGGACAGTGAAAAACTGTTTTTT. The variable domain in full, with the rest retrieved from reference TRBV18 and TRBJ1-4, is NAGVMQNPRHLVRRRGQEARLRCSPMKGHSHVYWYRQLPEEGLKFMVYLQKENIIDESGMPKERFSAEFPKEGPSILRIQQVVRGDSAAYFCASSPVRDSEKLFFGSGTQLSVL.

This chain links TRBV2 with TRBJ1-5; a possible D gene is TRBD1 (5 bases). Germline assignment: CDR1 SNHLY and CDR2 FYNNEI. This CDR3 region has 16 residues. The V and J ends lost 3 bases and 6 bases respectively, with 18 bases between them. DNA for the CDR3: TGTGCCAGCAGTGAGGGAAAACGGAGGGGAAGTCAGCCCCAGCATTTT. Translating gives CASSEGKRRGSQPQHF.

In this sample, this clone turned up a few times. One end of the junction varies from germline; a read error may be responsible. The rearrangement links TRBV6-2 or TRBV6-3 to TRBJ1-5; TRBD1 might be the D (5 bases). The V gene's germline CDR1 is MNHEY and CDR2 SVGEGT. The CDR3 spans 14 residues. The CDR3 DNA sequence: TGTGCCAGCAGTTACGGGGCCTGGAATCGGCCCCAGCATTTT. It specifies CASSYGAWNRPQHF.

This rearrangement joins TRBV28 to TRBJ1-6; a weak D match, TRBD1 (6 bases). The germline V gene has CDR1 MDHEN and CDR2 SYDVKM. This CDR3 has 13 residues. Trimming shortened V by 10 bases and J by 6 bases, and 13 bases separated the two germline ends. CDR3 sequence reads: CATKTGFNSPLHF. The CDR3 DNA follows: TGTGCCACCAAAACAGGGTTTAATTCACCCCTCCACTTT. Filled out from reference TRBV28 and TRBJ1-6, the complete variable domain reads DVKVTQSSRYLVKRTGEKVFLECVQDMDHENMFWYRQDPGLGLRLIYFSYDVKMKEKGDIPEGYSVSREKKERFSLILESASTNQTSMYLCATKTGFNSPLHFGNGTRLTVT.

The V and J genes are TRBV7-2 and TRBJ2-2; D is perhaps TRBD2 (5 bases). Germline values: CDR1 SGHTA, CDR2 FQGNSA. Trimming removed 5 bases at V and 7 bases at J, with 20 bases between. The CDR3 is made up of 16 amino acids. CDR3 DNA: TGTGCCAGCAGCCCCCCCAGCCAGGTAGGAGGCGGGGAGCTGTTTTTT. It yields the protein CASSPPSQVGGGELFF. The entire variable domain, with the rest obtained from reference TRBV7-2 and TRBJ2-2, is as follows: GAGVSQSPSNKVTEKGKDVELRCDPISGHTALYWYRQSLGQGLEFLIYFQGNSAPDKSGLPSDRFSAERTGGSVSTLTIQRTQQEDSAVYLCASSPPSQVGGGELFFGEGSRLTVL.

This clone appeared a few times. V gene TRBV7-6 combines with J gene TRBJ2-1; possibly TRBD1 for D (5 bases). V lost 2 bases, J lost 8 bases, and 7 bases lay in between. The CDR3 length is 12 residues. Germline loops: CDR1 SGHVS, CDR2 FNYEAQ. DNA for the CDR3: TGTGCCAGCAGCTTACAGGGATATGAGCAGTTCTTC. It is translated as CASSLQGYEQFF.

This clone has a single count. V gene TRBV7-9 combines with J gene TRBJ2-7; 7 bases fit TRBD2. V dropped 6 bases and J dropped 3; count of bases not matched to a gene: 8. CDR1 and CDR2 (germline): SEHNR, FQNEAQ (reference sequence). This CDR3 comprises 14 residues. The CDR3: CASSTGTNFYEQYF. Here the CDR3 DNA reads TGTGCCAGCAGTACCGGGACTAACTTCTACGAGCAGTACTTC.

The rearrangement uses TRBV13 and TRBJ2-3; D not resolved. The CDR3 totals 14 residues. The V end lost 5 bases, the J end lost 2 bases, and 11 bases lay between the germline ends. Germline CDR1 PRHDT, CDR2 FYEKMQ (reference sequence). Here the CDR3 reads CASSHIIHTDTQYF. The CDR3 DNA reads as TGTGCCAGCAGCCACATAATCCACACAGATACGCAGTATTTT.